This TCR beta chain was profiled in a study of identical twins. Germline V gene sequence: CDR1 DFQATT, CDR2 SNEGSKA (reference sequence). V was shortened by 3 bases and J by 9 bases, with 11 bases between the two germline ends. The CDR3 is 11 amino acids. TCRdb itself ran the 5' RACE reads through MiXCR, one entry per CDR3 protein. Of a few hundred thousand distinct CDR3 sequences in the sample, approximately 12% were seen once. Concerning this clonotype: The target antigen is unknown.

Study results and limitations: Monozygotic twins shared more out-of-frame TCR alpha than recombination models predicted. Within beta out-of-frame sequences, the excess sharing observed between twins was weaker.

This same sample was also part of a study on yellow fever vaccine responses in identical twins.

This chain connects TRBV20-1 to TRBJ2-5; D possibly matches TRBD1 or TRBD2 (5 bases each). Sequenced: memory (CD45RO+) T cells sorted from blood. The sequence was obtained from a woman between 18 and 29 years old in good health. CDR3 residues: CSARGDLAQYF. DNA for the CDR3: TGCAGTGCTAGGGGGGACCTGGCCCAGTACTTC.